One sample yielded the 27 T cell receptor beta chains listed below, sequenced in a study of Tregs in tolerant kidney transplant recipients. Using immunoSEQ multiplex PCR, the repertoire was profiled, and TCRdb retains in-frame clones only, with some absent. The sample features over 45,000 clones, with around 0.91% in its top ten. Sequences were derived from CD4+ T cells from blood, sampled before the transplant. The receptor source for this set is a human donor who received a combined kidney and bone marrow transplant.

A word on this clone: The CDR3 extends 3 residues past the end of the read, so its final part is completed from the germline J gene. This chain links TRBV18 with TRBJ1-1, with D unclear. CDR1 KGHSH and CDR2 LQKENI come from the germline V gene. The ends were cut back, 2 bases at V and 0 bases at J, with 10 bases in the middle. The CDR3 is 15 amino acids. CDR3 sequence reads: CASSPSYSLNTEAFF. The DNA read from the CDR3 is TGTGCCAGCTCACCATCCTACAGTCTGAACACTGAA.

Concerning this clone itself: The read comes to an end 3 residues before the CDR3 does, leaving the germline J gene to fill in the end. The rearrangement uses TRBV7-9 and TRBJ1-1, with 10 bases that match TRBD1. The trim removed 5 bases at V and 4 bases at J, leaving 7 bases unmatched. The CDR3 runs 15 residues. CDR1 is SEHNR, CDR2 FQNEAQ, per germline (reference sequence). CDR3 loop: CASSPGQGMGTEAFF. CDR3 DNA, as far as it was read: TGTGCCAGCAGCCCGGGACAGGGGATGGGCACTGAA.

Concerning this clone itself: The read comes to an end 3 residues before the CDR3 does, leaving the germline J gene to fill in the end. The rearrangement joins TRBV7-3 to TRBJ1-3, with D uncertain. The CDR3 covers 15 residues. V was clipped by 5 bases and J by 0 bases, with 11 bases between them. In germline, CDR1 is SGHTA, CDR2 FQGTGA. The sequenced part of the CDR3 DNA is TGTGCCAGCAGCCTCACGGGTCACTCTGGAAACACC. This sequence encodes CASSLTGHSGNT. From start to end, the CDR3 is CASSLTGHSGNTIYF.

Concerning this clone itself: The read is 3 residues too short to cover the CDR3 end, so that end is filled in from the germline J gene. The rearrangement joins TRBV6-2 or TRBV6-3 to TRBJ2-7, with 8 bases matching TRBD2. Germline values: CDR1 MNHEY, CDR2 SVGEGT. The CDR3 runs 15 residues. Losses at the gene ends were 7 bases for V and 0 bases for J; bases not matched to a gene: 8. CDR3 DNA, as far as it was read: TGTGCCAGCACCCGAACTAGCGGAACCTCCTACGAG. As protein: CASTRTSGTSYE. The CDR3 reads in full as CASTRTSGTSYEQYF.

On this clone itself: Read sequence stops 3 residues before the CDR3 end, and the germline J gene provides the missing end. V gene TRBV2 combines with J gene TRBJ2-7, with TRBD1 as a possible D gene (5 bases). The V gene lost 6 bases and the J gene lost 6 bases, with 15 bases spanning the gap. Germline CDR1 reads SNHLY; CDR2 reads FYNNEI. The CDR3 totals 13 residues. The CDR3 sequence: CASRGSGMREQYF. CDR3 bases read: TGTGCCAGCAGGGGGTCAGGGATGCGCGAG.

A word on this clone: The CDR3 end is not reached by the read, which stops 3 residues before it; the germline J gene fills it in. V gene TRBV11-3 combines with J gene TRBJ2-1; weak D call: TRBD2 (6 bases). CDR1 is SGHNT and CDR2 is YENEEA in the germline V gene. The CDR3 is 15 residues long. V was cut by 5 bases and J by 5 bases, with 16 bases left in between. Incomplete CDR3 DNA: TGTGCCAGCAGCCCGGGACTCGACTTCAACAATGAG. This translates into CASSPGLDFNNE. The CDR3 in full is CASSPGLDFNNEQFF.

As to this clone: The missing CDR3 end, 3 residues past where the read stops, is filled in from the germline J gene. V usage is TRBV7-2 and J usage is TRBJ1-2; TRBD1 aligns across 9 bases. The CDR3 is made up of 12 amino acids. The germline V gene encodes CDR1 SGHTA and CDR2 FQGNSA. The V and J ends lost 6 bases and 6 bases, in that order; junction bases with no gene match: 2. The CDR3 spells CASRGTGNGYTF. The sequenced part of the CDR3 DNA is TGTGCCAGCAGAGGGACAGGGAATGGC.

With respect to this clone: The read terminates 3 residues ahead of where the CDR3 ends, so the germline J gene completes it. The gene calls are TRBV20-1 and TRBJ2-7, with D possibly matching TRBD1 (7 bases). V lost 6 bases and J 6 bases, leaving 18 bases between the germline ends. The CDR3 is made up of 13 amino acids. Germline V gene lookup returns CDR1 DFQATT and CDR2 SNEGSKA (reference sequence). CDR3 sequence reads: CSANRGRGLEQYF. CDR3 DNA (partial): TGCAGTGCCAACAGGGGACGGGGGCTCGAG.

This chain's CDR3 is CASSLTPTGTVYGYTF. CDR3 bases read: TGTGCCAGCAGCTTAACCCCGACAGGGACGGTCTATGGC. The chain carries TRBV7-6 and TRBJ1-2, with 7 bases matching TRBD1. The read ends 3 residues shy of where the CDR3 ends; the end is completed using the germline J gene. With V trimmed by 2 bases and J by 4 bases, 10 bases remained unmatched. CDR3 length: 16 residues. Germline-derived CDR1 and CDR2 are SGHVS and FNYEAQ. Using reference TRBV7-6 and TRBJ1-2 for the parts outside the CDR3, the full variable domain is GAGVSQSPRYKVTKRGQDVALRCDPISGHVSLYWYRQALGQGPEFLTYFNYEAQQDKSGLPNDRFSAERPEGSISTLTIQRTEQRDSAMYRCASSLTPTGTVYGYTFGSGTRLTVV.

In regard to this clone: The read finishes 3 residues shy of the CDR3 end, and the germline J gene is used to complete it. The J gene is TRBJ2-3, the V gene TRBV7-2, with 10 bases aligning to TRBD2. CDR1 SGHTA and CDR2 FQGNSA come from the germline V gene. V shed 0 bases, J shed 1 base, and the junction held 1 base outside the gene matches. This CDR3 contains 16 residues. The sequenced CDR3 bases are TGTGCCAGCAGCTTAGCCGGGACTAGCGGCACAGATACG. Encoded protein: CASSLAGTSGTDT. The CDR3 as a whole reads CASSLAGTSGTDTQYF.

Details on this clone: The CDR3 extends 3 residues past the end of the read, so its final part is completed from the germline J gene. This chain joins TRBV7-2 and TRBJ2-3; tentatively, D is TRBD1 (6 bases). The V end was cut by 5 bases, the J end by 4 bases, with 10 bases between. Germline V gene data show CDR1 as SGHTA and CDR2 as FQGNSA. The CDR3 runs 13 residues. CDR3 residues: CASSQNRADTQYF. The sequenced part of the CDR3 DNA is TGTGCCAGCAGCCAAAACAGGGCAGATACG.

On this clone itself: The read is 3 residues too short to cover the CDR3 end, so that end is filled in from the germline J gene. The chain is built from TRBV20-1 and TRBJ1-4; D is uncertain. The CDR3 spans 14 residues. Deletions cut 2 bases from V and 0 bases from J, with 7 bases between. The germline gives CDR1 DFQATT, CDR2 SNEGSKA (reference sequence). Here the CDR3 reads CSARRASTNEKLFF. The covered CDR3 bases are TGCAGTGCTAGAAGGGCCTCAACTAATGAAAAA.

Remarks on this clone: The read comes to an end 3 residues before the CDR3 does, leaving the germline J gene to fill in the end. The chain joins TRBV10-1 to TRBJ2-2; 12 bases agree with TRBD2. Losses at the gene ends were 6 bases for V and 8 bases for J; bases not matched to a gene: 13. The length of the CDR3 is 17 residues. Germline lookup yields CDR1 WNHNN and CDR2 SYGVQD (reference sequence). CDR3 DNA (partial): TGCGCCAGCAGCGCTGGACTAGCGGGACAACCGAGTGGGGAG. Its protein product is CASSAGLAGQPSGE. The CDR3 in full is CASSAGLAGQPSGELFF.

As to this clone: The CDR3 is cut off 3 residues early in the read; its end comes from the germline J gene. This sequence joins TRBV18 and TRBJ2-7; unclear D gene. The germline gives CDR1 KGHSH, CDR2 LQKENI. Trimming took off 3 bases at V and 0 bases at J, with 9 bases between the two ends. The CDR3 covers 14 residues. CDR3 in amino acids: CASSPVQTSYEQYF. The covered CDR3 bases are TGTGCCAGCTCACCGGTACAGACCTCCTACGAG.

A remark on this clone: The missing CDR3 end, 3 residues past where the read stops, is filled in from the germline J gene. The chain employs TRBV7-2 and TRBJ1-2; 7 bases align to TRBD1. Germline V gene data show CDR1 as SGHTA and CDR2 as FQGNSA. There are 14 residues in the CDR3. With V trimmed by 5 bases and J by 3 bases, 6 bases remained unmatched. The CDR3 sequence is CASSQEGADYGYTF. The CDR3 DNA, read in part, is TGTGCCAGCAGCCAAGAGGGGGCTGACTATGGC.

As to this clone: The read terminates 3 residues before the CDR3 end, so the remaining end is supplied by the germline J gene. This chain joins TRBV2 and TRBJ2-2; no firm D call. CDR3 length: 12 amino acids. Trimming took 5 bases from V and 3 from J, leaving 4 bases between them. From germline, CDR1 is SNHLY and CDR2 FYNNEI. The CDR3 DNA, read in part, is TGTGCCAGCAGTCAGGACACCGGGGAG. This encodes CASSQDTGE. The complete CDR3 sequence is CASSQDTGELFF.

CDR3 loop: CASSLAGGLAGVEQFF. CDR3 DNA, as far as it was read: TGCGCCAGCAGCTTGGCTGGGGGACTAGCGGGAGTTGAG. This chain links TRBV5-1 with TRBJ2-1, with 14 bases lining up with TRBD2. The read halts 3 residues ahead of the CDR3 end, with the missing end drawn from the germline J gene. Germline V gene sequence: CDR1 SGHRS, CDR2 YFSETQ. Unmatched junction bases numbered 5, after V lost 0 bases and J lost 9 bases. This CDR3 is 16 amino acids long.

For this clone: The CDR3 extends 3 residues past the end of the read, so its final part is completed from the germline J gene. The chain employs TRBV18 and TRBJ1-2, with 8 bases that match TRBD1. The germline V gene encodes CDR1 KGHSH and CDR2 LQKENI. Trimming at V came to 3 bases and at J to 4 bases, leaving 4 bases not matched to a gene. The CDR3 has 14 amino acids. The sequenced CDR3 bases are TGTGCCAGCTCACCGGACAGGGTAGGCTATGGC. As protein: CASSPDRVGYG. The complete CDR3 protein is CASSPDRVGYGYTF.

Concerning this clone: The read falls 3 residues short of the CDR3 end, and the missing part is taken from the germline J gene. V is TRBV18 and J is TRBJ1-6; 7 nucleotides line up with TRBD1. Per the germline V gene, CDR1 is KGHSH and CDR2 is LQKENI. The CDR3 contains 14 residues. V trimming: 3 bases; J trimming: 7 bases; junction bases outside the gene matches: 3. The part of the CDR3 DNA that was read is TGTGCCAGCTCACCGGGACAGCGCAATTCACCC. Translating gives CASSPGQRNSP. The complete CDR3 reads CASSPGQRNSPLHF.

With regard to this clone: The read ends 3 residues shy of where the CDR3 ends; the end is completed using the germline J gene. The rearrangement joins TRBV5-1 to TRBJ1-1; 12 nucleotides align to TRBD1. This CDR3 has 14 residues. Germline loops: CDR1 SGHRS, CDR2 YFSETQ. CDR3 protein: CASSSGQGAVEAFF. The covered CDR3 bases are TGCGCCAGCAGCTCGGGACAGGGGGCGGTGGAA.

With regard to this clone: The CDR3 end is not reached by the read, which stops 3 residues before it; the germline J gene fills it in. The chain employs TRBV19 and TRBJ1-5, with TRBD1 matching 7 bases. V gave up 6 bases and J gave up 3 bases; unmatched junction bases: 11. CDR3 length: 16 residues. Germline values: CDR1 LNHDA, CDR2 SQIVND (reference sequence). The CDR3 DNA, read in part, is TGTGCCAGTAGACCTGATACCGGGACAGTCAATCAGCCC. Protein: CASRPDTGTVNQP. The CDR3 in its entirety is CASRPDTGTVNQPQHF.

For this clone: The CDR3 extends 3 residues past the end of the read, so its final part is completed from the germline J gene. The chain recombines TRBV20-1 with TRBJ1-5, with a tentative D call TRBD1 (6 bases). The CDR3 sequence is 14 residues long. With 5 bases removed from V and 4 bases from J, the gap between germline ends came to 15 bases. The V gene's germline CDR1 is DFQATT and CDR2 SNEGSKA (reference sequence). The CDR3 loop reads CSASPGQFNQPQHF. Partial CDR3 DNA: TGCAGTGCTTCGCCCGGACAGTTTAATCAGCCC.

Comment on this clone: The DNA ends 3 residues before the CDR3 does, and the rest of the CDR3 is filled in from the germline J gene. This rearrangement joins TRBV7-2 to TRBJ2-7, with 9 bases matching TRBD2. V was clipped by 5 bases and J by 1 base; unmatched bases: 6. The CDR3 length is 15 residues. Germline lookup yields CDR1 SGHTA and CDR2 FQGNSA. The CDR3 is CASSPALAGSYEQYF. The DNA read from the CDR3 is TGTGCCAGCAGCCCCGCCCTAGCGGGGTCCTACGAG. Full variable domain (rest looked up from reference TRBV7-2 and TRBJ2-7): GAGVSQSPSNKVTEKGKDVELRCDPISGHTALYWYRQSLGQGLEFLIYFQGNSAPDKSGLPSDRFSAERTGGSVSTLTIQRTQQEDSAVYLCASSPALAGSYEQYFGPGTRLTVT.

As regards this clone: The CDR3 goes on 3 residues after the read ends, and that part is filled in from the germline J gene. The chain uses TRBV7-2 and TRBJ2-3, with 7 bases that match TRBD1. Germline values: CDR1 SGHTA, CDR2 FQGNSA. Trimming took 5 bases from V and 2 from J; bases not matched to a gene: 7. The CDR3 loop spans 15 amino acids. The covered CDR3 bases are TGTGCCAGCAGCCCCGGACAGGTTTCCACAGATACG. Its protein product is CASSPGQVSTDT. Given in full, the CDR3 is CASSPGQVSTDTQYF.

Remarks on this clone: The read stops 3 residues short of the end of the CDR3; the missing end is completed from the germline J gene. The rearrangement joins TRBV6-2 or TRBV6-3 to TRBJ2-5; TRBD1 agrees at 8 bases. CDR1 is MNHEY and CDR2 is SVGEGT in the germline V gene. The J segment lost 5 bases and the V segment lost 6 bases, leaving 5 bases of the junction unmatched. The CDR3 is made up of 13 amino acids. The part of the CDR3 DNA that was read is TGTGCCAGCAGCGGACAGGGATACGAGACC. Its protein is CASSGQGYET. In full, the CDR3 reads CASSGQGYETQYF.

With respect to this clone: From the germline J gene comes the end of the CDR3, since the read stops 3 residues before it. The gene calls are TRBV30 and TRBJ1-1; possible D gene TRBD1, 5 bases. CDR3 size: 16 residues. Trimming left V 0 bases short and J 1 base short, with 15 bases between. The V gene's germline CDR1 is GTSNPN and CDR2 SVGIG (reference sequence). The CDR3 sequence is CAWSVPRGQSNTEAFF. CDR3 DNA, as far as it was read: TGTGCCTGGAGTGTACCTAGGGGTCAGTCGAACACTGAA.

In regard to this clone: The sequenced fragment ends 3 residues before the CDR3 boundary, so the rest is inferred from the germline J gene. The chain recombines TRBV7-2 with TRBJ2-5; D is possibly TRBD1 (5 bases). Trimming shortened V by 3 bases and J by 4 bases, and 9 bases separated the two germline ends. Germline lookup yields CDR1 SGHTA and CDR2 FQGNSA. The CDR3 contains 13 residues. The sequenced CDR3 bases are TGTGCCAGCAGCTTTCAGGGTAGAGAGACC. Amino acids: CASSFQGRET. The whole CDR3 reads CASSFQGRETQYF.